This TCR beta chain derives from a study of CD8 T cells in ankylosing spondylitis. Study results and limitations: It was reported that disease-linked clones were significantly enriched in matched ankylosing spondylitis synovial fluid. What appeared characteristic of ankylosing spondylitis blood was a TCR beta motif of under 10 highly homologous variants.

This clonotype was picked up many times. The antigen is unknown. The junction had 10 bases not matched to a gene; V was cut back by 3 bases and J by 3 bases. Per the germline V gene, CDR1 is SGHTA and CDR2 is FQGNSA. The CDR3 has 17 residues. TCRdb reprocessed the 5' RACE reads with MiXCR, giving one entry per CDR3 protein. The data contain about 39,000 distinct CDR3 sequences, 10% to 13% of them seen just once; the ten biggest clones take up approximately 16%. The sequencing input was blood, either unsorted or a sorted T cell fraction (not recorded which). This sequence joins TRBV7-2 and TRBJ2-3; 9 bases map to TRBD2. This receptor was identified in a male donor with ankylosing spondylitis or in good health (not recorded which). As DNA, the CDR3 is TGTGCCAGCAGCTTCGGAGGCGGGAGGGCCGCGACAGATACGCAGTATTTT. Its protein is CASSFGGGRAATDTQYF.